This TCR beta chain was recovered during a study of T cells in pancreatic ductal adenocarcinoma. General study results and limits: The resected pancreatic cancer cohort was biased toward the minority with early-stage disease. Mean clonality was approximately 0.11 in tumors and 0.065 to 0.075 in blood, not significantly different. Tumor-versus-blood clonality comparisons may be biased toward lower tumor diversity.

The germline gives CDR1 SSHAT, CDR2 FNYEAQ (reference sequence). This CDR3 spans 15 amino acids. Comments on this clone: Its cognate antigen is unknown. At one end the junction does not follow the germline gene, possibly because of a read error.

Surgery without prior neoadjuvant therapy was the treatment of the selected pancreatic ductal adenocarcinoma patients. Sequenced by immunoSEQ multiplex PCR; TCRdb stores in-frame clones only, minus some. The sample includes 8,500 to 9,500 clones, just under 90% seen only once; the top ten take roughly 3%. The sequencing input was PBMCs. J is TRBJ1-3 and V is TRBV7-7; D ambiguous. The TCR sequence derives from a human donor with pancreatic ductal adenocarcinoma. CDR3 in DNA: TGTGCTAGCAGCTTAAATTCCGGTTTTGGAAACACCATATATTTT. Amino acids: CASSLNSGFGNTIYF.